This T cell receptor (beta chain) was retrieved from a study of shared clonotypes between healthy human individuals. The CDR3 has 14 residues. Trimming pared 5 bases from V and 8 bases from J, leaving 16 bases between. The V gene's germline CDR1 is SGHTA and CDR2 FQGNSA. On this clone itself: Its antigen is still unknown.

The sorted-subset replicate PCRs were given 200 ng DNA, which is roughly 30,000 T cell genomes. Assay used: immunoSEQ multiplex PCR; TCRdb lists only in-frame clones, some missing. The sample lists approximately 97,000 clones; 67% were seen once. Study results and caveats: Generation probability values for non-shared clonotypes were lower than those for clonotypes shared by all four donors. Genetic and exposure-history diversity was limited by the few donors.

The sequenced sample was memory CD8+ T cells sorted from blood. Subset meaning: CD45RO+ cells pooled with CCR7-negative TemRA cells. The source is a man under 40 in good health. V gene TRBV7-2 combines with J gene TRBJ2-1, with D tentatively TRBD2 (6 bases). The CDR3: CASSGLSALYEQFF. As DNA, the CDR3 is TGTGCCAGCAGCGGACTAAGCGCCTTGTATGAGCAGTTCTTC.